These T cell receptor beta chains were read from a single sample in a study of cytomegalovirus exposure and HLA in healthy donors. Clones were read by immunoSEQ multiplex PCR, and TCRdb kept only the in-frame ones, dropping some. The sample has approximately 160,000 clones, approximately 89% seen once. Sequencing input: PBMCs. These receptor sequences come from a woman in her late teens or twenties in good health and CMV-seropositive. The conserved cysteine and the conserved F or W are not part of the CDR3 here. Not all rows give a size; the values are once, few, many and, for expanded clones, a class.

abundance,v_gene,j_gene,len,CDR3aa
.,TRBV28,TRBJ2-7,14,ASSLAGQGFLYEQY
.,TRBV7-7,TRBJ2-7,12,ASSARTGPYEQY
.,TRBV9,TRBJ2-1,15,ASSVAATSGRDNEQF
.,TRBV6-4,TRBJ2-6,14,ASSDLAGSGANVLT
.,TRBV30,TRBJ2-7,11,AWSVRQGYEQY
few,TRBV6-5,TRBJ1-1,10,ASSDRYTEAF
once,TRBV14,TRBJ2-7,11,ASSPGQAYEQY
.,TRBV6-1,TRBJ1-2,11,ASKVGQAYGYT
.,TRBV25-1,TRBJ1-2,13,ASSTLGQGIRGYT
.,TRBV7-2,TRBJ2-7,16,ASSLATVRLGGPYEQY
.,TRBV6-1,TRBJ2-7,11,ASSEGPSYEQY
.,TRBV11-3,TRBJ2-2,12,ASSFYRGTGELF
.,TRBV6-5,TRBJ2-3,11,ASATRRADTQY
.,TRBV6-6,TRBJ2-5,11,ASTSGAAGTQY
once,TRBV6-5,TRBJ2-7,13,ASSYSGEGSYEQY